Below, 30 T cell receptor beta chains from the same sample are listed, as sequenced in a study of cytomegalovirus exposure and HLA in healthy donors. The PCR contained 60 Vbeta and 13 Jbeta primers. The method was immunoSEQ multiplex PCR; TCRdb's version includes in-frame clones alone and lacks a portion of them. Of 97,000 or so clones listed, roughly 9.4% are singletons. The sequenced sample was PBMCs. These receptors were collected from a man in his forties or fifties in good health and CMV-seropositive.

This clone was recorded a few times. J is TRBJ2-7 and V is TRBV11-2, with 12 bases fitting TRBD2. V lost 1 base to trimming and J lost 6 bases; unmatched junction nucleotides: 4. This CDR3 is 15 amino acids long. CDR1 and CDR2 (germline): SGHAT, FQNNGV. Written as DNA, the CDR3 is TGTGCCAGCAGCTTAGGACTAGCGGGAGTCTCCGAGCAGTACTTC. Protein sequence: CASSLGLAGVSEQYF.

This clone was seen a few times. The chain couples TRBV7-8 to TRBJ2-7, with 7 bases identical to TRBD1. Germline V gene data show CDR1 as SGHVS and CDR2 as FQNEAQ. CDR3 length: 14 residues. The J segment lost 6 bases and the V segment lost 4 bases, leaving 9 bases of the junction unmatched. Written as DNA, the CDR3 is TGTGCCAGCAGCTCATCCGACAGGGTGGGCGAGCAGTACTTC. The encoded protein is CASSSSDRVGEQYF.

This clone came up a few times. This chain connects TRBV5-1 to TRBJ2-2; D is possibly TRBD2 (6 bases). Germline values: CDR1 SGHRS, CDR2 YFSETQ. Trimming took off 2 bases at V and 2 bases at J, with 13 bases between the two ends. The CDR3 totals 16 residues. This CDR3 is CASSLTIGTNTGELFF. CDR3 nucleotides: TGCGCCAGCAGCTTAACGATAGGGACTAACACCGGGGAGCTGTTTTTT. The complete variable domain, with remaining parts taken from reference TRBV5-1 and TRBJ2-2, reads KAGVTQTPRYLIKTRGQQVTLSCSPISGHRSVSWYQQTPGQGLQFLFEYFSETQRNKGNFPGRFSGRQFSNSRSEMNVSTLELGDSALYLCASSLTIGTNTGELFFGEGSRLTVL.

This clone was seen more than once but under ten times. CDR3 sequence reads: CSARRLTGYTF. As DNA, the CDR3 is TGCAGTGCTAGGCGCCTGACAGGCTACACCTTC. The chain couples TRBV20-1 to TRBJ1-2, with D hard to call. With 3 bases removed from V and 8 bases from J, the gap between germline ends came to 10 bases. The germline V gene has CDR1 DFQATT and CDR2 SNEGSKA (reference sequence). The CDR3 length is 11 residues.

The chain recombines TRBV7-3 with TRBJ2-1; D remains ambiguous. The V end lost 0 bases, the J end lost 4 bases, and 10 bases lay between the germline ends. This CDR3 is 15 amino acids long. CDR1 and CDR2 (germline): SGHTA, FQGTGA. The CDR3 is CASSLTSAGYNEQFF. The CDR3 nucleotides are TGTGCCAGCAGCTTAACATCGGCCGGGTACAATGAGCAGTTCTTC.

In this sample, this clone turned up many times. This chain links TRBV5-8 with TRBJ1-5, with a possible D match to TRBD1 (5 bases). The germline gives CDR1 SGHTS, CDR2 YDEGEE. CDR3 length equals 13 residues. V lost 1 base, J lost 8 bases, and 10 bases lay in between. The CDR3 DNA is TGTGCCAGCAGCTTGCAGGGCCCGGAGCCCCAGCATTTT. Protein: CASSLQGPEPQHF.

The CDR3 spells CASSFAGTVNEKLFF. In DNA form, the CDR3 reads TGTGCCAGCAGTTTCGCTGGGACAGTCAATGAAAAACTGTTTTTT. The rearrangement joins TRBV6-5 to TRBJ1-4, with 7 bases aligning to TRBD1. The junction had 7 bases not matched to a gene; V was cut back by 4 bases and J by 5 bases. CDR3 size: 15 residues. Germline CDR1 and CDR2: MNHEY and SVGAGI.

This clone was seen a handful of times. Other DNA sequences in the same sample also yield this CDR3. V usage is TRBV15 and J usage is TRBJ2-1; 9 nucleotides match TRBD1. Germline trimming cut 3 bases from V and 2 bases from J; bases unmatched to any gene: 2. CDR3 length: 15 residues. Germline V gives CDR1 LNHNV, CDR2 YYDKDF (reference sequence). The CDR3 nucleotides read TGTGCCACCAGCAGGGACAGGGGAACCTACAATGAGCAGTTCTTC. Its protein product is CATSRDRGTYNEQFF.

This clone was recorded once. The chain links TRBV5-1 to TRBJ2-1, with 11 positions matching TRBD1. Germline V gene sequence: CDR1 SGHRS, CDR2 YFSETQ. V gave up 4 bases and J gave up 0 bases; unmatched junction bases: 6. The CDR3 contains 17 residues. This CDR3 reads CASSSGQGAGSYNEQFF. CDR3 nucleotides: TGCGCCAGCAGCAGCGGACAGGGGGCAGGCTCCTACAATGAGCAGTTCTTC. The whole variable domain, filled in from reference TRBV5-1 and TRBJ2-1, reads KAGVTQTPRYLIKTRGQQVTLSCSPISGHRSVSWYQQTPGQGLQFLFEYFSETQRNKGNFPGRFSGRQFSNSRSEMNVSTLELGDSALYLCASSSGQGAGSYNEQFFGPGTRLTVL.

This sequence joins TRBV11-3 and TRBJ1-6, with 7 positions matching TRBD1. This CDR3 has 15 amino acids. CDR1 is SGHNT, CDR2 YENEEA, per germline. The ends lost 2 bases at V and 7 bases at J; junction bases unmatched: 5. The CDR3 nucleotides are TGTGCCAGCAGCTTATCGGGACAGACGAATTCACCCCTCCACTTT. It codes for CASSLSGQTNSPLHF.

In its sample, this clone was seen a few times. The chain couples TRBV6-6 to TRBJ1-1; the match to TRBD1 covers 9 bases. CDR3 length equals 14 residues. The J segment lost 10 bases and the V segment lost 6 bases, leaving 12 bases of the junction unmatched. Germline lookup yields CDR1 MNHNY and CDR2 SVGAGI (reference sequence). The CDR3 here is CASRPGTGRSAAFF. CDR3 coding DNA: TGTGCCAGCAGACCCGGGACAGGGAGGTCTGCAGCTTTCTTT.

In its sample, this clone was seen a few times. The chain couples TRBV11-2 to TRBJ2-1, with no clear D. Germline CDR1 is SGHAT and CDR2 is FQNNGV. Trimming pared 1 base from V and 6 bases from J, leaving 10 bases between. This CDR3 is 14 amino acids long. The CDR3 region is CASSLVSSSNEQFF. The CDR3 coding sequence is TGTGCCAGCAGCTTAGTTTCGAGCTCCAATGAGCAGTTCTTC. Full variable domain (rest looked up from reference TRBV11-2 and TRBJ2-1): EAGVAQSPRYKIIEKRQSVAFWCNPISGHATLYWYQQILGQGPKLLIQFQNNGVVDDSQLPKDRFSAERLKGVDSTLKIQPAKLEDSAVYLCASSLVSSSNEQFFGPGTRLTVL.

The rearrangement links TRBV28 to TRBJ1-5, with D possibly matching TRBD1 (6 bases). This CDR3 spans 18 amino acids. CDR1 and CDR2 from the germline V gene are MDHEN and SYDVKM. V gave up 4 bases and J gave up 0 bases, with 19 bases separating them. The CDR3 here is CASSSPSQDRYSNQPQHF. As DNA, the CDR3 is TGTGCCAGCAGTTCCCCTTCGCAAGACAGGTATAGCAATCAGCCCCAGCATTTT.

The genes are TRBV2 and TRBJ1-5; 9 bases line up with TRBD1. CDR3 length: 15 amino acids. J was trimmed by 1 base and V by 7 bases; bases with no gene match: 5. CDR1 is SNHLY and CDR2 is FYNNEI in the germline V gene. The CDR3 DNA reads TGTGCCAGCATCCGGGACAGGGAAAGCAATCAGCCCCAGCATTTT. Translation: CASIRDRESNQPQHF.

This clone was recorded a few times. Written as DNA, the CDR3 is TGTGCCAGCAGCTCAAGCATCGACAATGAGCAGTTCTTC. As protein: CASSSSIDNEQFF. This chain connects TRBV7-8 to TRBJ2-1; D is ambiguous. This CDR3 region has 13 residues. V was shortened by 4 bases and J by 5 bases, with 9 bases between the two germline ends. CDR1 and CDR2 from the germline V gene are SGHVS and FQNEAQ.

V usage is TRBV18 and J usage is TRBJ1-2; D remains unclear. Germline CDR1 and CDR2: KGHSH and LQKENI. V lost 0 bases to trimming and J lost 4 bases, with 18 bases between them. CDR3 length: 17 amino acids. CDR3 coding DNA: TGTGCCAGCTCACCACCGTATACACAGAGAGGGAGCTATGGCTACACCTTC. It specifies CASSPPYTQRGSYGYTF.

This clone occurred a few times. This sequence joins TRBV6-4 and TRBJ2-7; 9 bases fit TRBD2. CDR3 length: 15 residues. Germline values: CDR1 MRHNA, CDR2 SNTAGT. J lost 4 bases, V lost 9 bases, and 13 bases had no gene match. The CDR3 nucleotides are TGTGCCAGGAGGAGGGCGGGAGGGTCGAAGTACGAGCAGTACTTC. Protein sequence: CARRRAGGSKYEQYF.

This clone was picked up one time. The rearrangement links TRBV7-8 to TRBJ2-1, with 7 bases lining up with TRBD2. Unmatched junction bases numbered 10, after V lost 3 bases and J lost 8 bases. There are 15 residues in the CDR3. Per the germline V gene, CDR1 is SGHVS and CDR2 is FQNEAQ. CDR3 in DNA: TGTGCCAGCAGCTTTGGACTCGTCCGGGGGGATGAGCAGTTCTTC. It is translated as CASSFGLVRGDEQFF.

J is TRBJ1-5 and V is TRBV28; 8 bases map to TRBD1. The V and J ends lost 4 bases and 4 bases, in that order; junction bases with no gene match: 9. The germline gives CDR1 MDHEN, CDR2 SYDVKM. This CDR3 contains 16 residues. This CDR3 is CASSSIDRGPNQPQHF. CDR3 sequence (DNA): TGTGCCAGCAGTTCAATCGACAGGGGACCAAATCAGCCCCAGCATTTT.

This clone was seen only a few times. The CDR3 protein is CASSYLPGASYNEQFF. In DNA, the CDR3 is TGTGCCAGCAGTTACCTTCCGGGAGCCTCCTACAATGAGCAGTTCTTC. The chain carries TRBV6-5 and TRBJ2-1; D is perhaps TRBD2 (6 bases). The V end lost 2 bases, the J end lost 0 bases, and 11 bases lay between the germline ends. This CDR3 has 16 residues. Germline V CDR1 and CDR2: MNHEY, SVGAGI.

A few counts support this clone. The genes are TRBV7-6 and TRBJ1-3; 7 nucleotides line up with TRBD1. Germline CDR1 and CDR2: SGHVS and FNYEAQ. This CDR3 has 15 amino acids. Losses at the gene ends were 5 bases for V and 1 base for J; bases not matched to a gene: 5. The CDR3 loop reads CASSRDSTSGNTIYF. CDR3 coding DNA: TGTGCCAGCAGCCGGGACAGTACTTCTGGAAACACCATATATTTT.

In its sample, this clone was seen a few times. The rearrangement joins TRBV20-1 to TRBJ2-1; 7 bases agree with TRBD2. From germline, CDR1 is DFQATT and CDR2 SNEGSKA (reference sequence). The V gene end was trimmed by 6 bases and the J gene end by 15 bases; junction bases not matched to a gene: 11. The CDR3 length is 11 residues. CDR3 amino acids: CSANLREDAFF. Here the CDR3 DNA reads TGCAGTGCAAACTTACGGGAGGATGCGTTCTTC.

CDR3 in DNA: TGTGCCAGCAGAATAGGGGAAACCTACGAGCAGTACTTC. This translates into CASRIGETYEQYF. This rearrangement joins TRBV27 to TRBJ2-7; TRBD1 is a possible D gene (5 bases). This CDR3 is built from 13 residues. Germline V gene data show CDR1 as MNHEY and CDR2 as SMNVEV (reference sequence). Between the trimmed V and J ends, which lost 6 bases and 2 bases, there was a span of 11 bases.

Only one count was recorded for this clone. J is TRBJ2-3 and V is TRBV27, with D maybe TRBD1 (5 bases). CDR3 size: 14 residues. V dropped 3 bases and J dropped 3 bases, with 10 bases sitting between them. The germline gives CDR1 MNHEY, CDR2 SMNVEV (reference sequence). CDR3 in amino acids: CASSFRQTTDTQYF. The CDR3 DNA reads TGTGCCAGCAGTTTCAGACAGACTACAGATACGCAGTATTTT.

The count of this clone is one. J is TRBJ2-1 and V is TRBV28; 13 nucleotides align to TRBD2. V lost 6 bases, J lost 8 bases, and 7 bases stayed unmatched. The CDR3 covers 15 residues. CDR1 MDHEN and CDR2 SYDVKM come from the germline V gene. In DNA, the CDR3 is TGTGCCAGCAGCGGTAGGACTAGCGGGAGCGATGAGCAGTTCTTC. Translated, it gives CASSGRTSGSDEQFF.

The chain couples TRBV4-1 to TRBJ1-4, with a weak D call TRBD1 (5 bases). Germline CDR1 is MGHRA and CDR2 is YSYEKL. CDR3 length equals 14 residues. Trimming removed 0 bases at V and 5 bases at J, with 7 bases between. CDR3 sequence (DNA): TGCGCCAGCAGCCAAGATAGACAGAATGAAAAACTGTTTTTT. Protein: CASSQDRQNEKLFF.

The rearrangement uses TRBV7-6 and TRBJ2-2, with 10 bases fitting TRBD2. Trimming took 5 bases from V and 8 from J; bases not matched to a gene: 5. The length of the CDR3 is 14 residues. Germline V lookup: CDR1 SGHVS, CDR2 FNYEAQ. CDR3 protein: CASSPIAGGGELFF. CDR3 DNA: TGTGCCAGCAGCCCTATAGCGGGAGGTGGGGAGCTGTTTTTT.

J is TRBJ1-5 and V is TRBV7-2; D might be TRBD1 (6 bases). V was clipped by 5 bases and J by 5 bases, with 13 bases between them. The germline V gene encodes CDR1 SGHTA and CDR2 FQGNSA. CDR3 length: 14 residues. Written as DNA, the CDR3 is TGTGCCAGCAGCGGCAGGGGTGGGGATCAGCCCCAGCATTTT. Protein sequence: CASSGRGGDQPQHF.

The chain joins TRBV7-3 to TRBJ1-6, with TRBD1 matching 8 bases. The J segment lost 5 bases and the V segment lost 1 base, leaving 1 base of the junction unmatched. Germline CDR1 reads SGHTA; CDR2 reads FQGTGA. The CDR3 extends over 15 amino acids. The CDR3, as DNA: TGTGCCAGCAGCTTAAGACAGGGGAATAATTCACCCCTCCACTTT. Translation gives CASSLRQGNNSPLHF.

The rearrangement joins TRBV6-1 to TRBJ2-7, with D tentatively TRBD2 (6 bases). This CDR3 contains 14 residues. Trimming left V 4 bases short and J 2 bases short, with 12 bases between. CDR1 and CDR2 (germline): MNHNS, SASEGT. The CDR3 nucleotides are TGTGCCAGCAGTGGCCCCGGGAGTACCTACGAGCAGTACTTC. It is translated as CASSGPGSTYEQYF.